Listed below are T cell receptor beta chains from one sample, sequenced in a study of radiotherapy plus CTLA-4 blockade in lung cancer. Produced via immunoSEQ multiplex PCR; TCRdb's table is partial and in-frame only. The repertoire has fewer than 75,000 clones, around 87% of them found once; the top ten carry roughly two fifths. The sample here was peripheral blood, taken from a patient treated with radiotherapy plus ipilimumab. These receptors were obtained from a human donor with non-small cell lung cancer that progressed on radiotherapy plus ipilimumab. The CDR3 runs from the conserved cysteine through the conserved F or W. A D gene is named only where the DNA matches it firmly. Only part of the rows carry a size: once, few, many, or a class if the clone is expanded.

v_call: TRBV6-6
cdr3_length: 14
j_call: TRBJ2-1
clone_size: -
d_call: TRBD2
cdr3_aa: CASSWEGGLNEQFF
cdr3_nt: TGTGCCAGCAGTTGGGAGGGAGGGCTTAATGAGCAGTTCTTC

v_call: TRBV5-1
cdr3_length: 11
j_call: TRBJ2-1
clone_size: -
d_call: -
cdr3_aa: CASSPNNEQFF
cdr3_nt: TGCGCCAGCAGCCCGAACAATGAGCAGTTCTTC

v_call: TRBV28
cdr3_length: 14
j_call: TRBJ2-1
clone_size: -
d_call: TRBD1
cdr3_aa: CASSLEGQNNEQFF
cdr3_nt: TGTGCCAGCAGTTTAGAGGGACAGAACAATGAGCAGTTCTTC

v_call: TRBV2
cdr3_length: 15
j_call: TRBJ2-1
clone_size: -
d_call: TRBD2
cdr3_aa: CASSEKTSGNREQFF
cdr3_nt: TGTGCCAGCAGTGAAAAGACTAGCGGGAATCGTGAGCAGTTCTTC

v_call: TRBV7-6
cdr3_length: 15
j_call: TRBJ2-2
clone_size: -
d_call: TRBD2
cdr3_aa: CASRHLTSGGEELFF
cdr3_nt: TGTGCCAGCAGGCACTTGACTAGCGGCGGCGAGGAGCTGTTTTTT

v_call: TRBV6-5
cdr3_length: 15
j_call: TRBJ2-7
clone_size: -
d_call: -
cdr3_aa: CASSYFGLVGDEQYF
cdr3_nt: TGTGCCAGCAGTTACTTTGGACTGGTCGGGGACGAGCAGTACTTC

v_call: TRBV9
cdr3_length: 14
j_call: TRBJ2-7
clone_size: few
d_call: TRBD1
cdr3_aa: CASSIRDSPYEQYF
cdr3_nt: TGTGCCAGCAGCATCCGGGACAGCCCCTACGAGCAGTACTTC

v_call: TRBV2
cdr3_length: 16
j_call: TRBJ2-1
clone_size: -
d_call: -
cdr3_aa: CASSEQGSSIYNEQFF
cdr3_nt: TGTGCCAGCAGTGAACAAGGTAGCTCCATCTACAATGAGCAGTTCTTC

v_call: TRBV4-1
cdr3_length: 14
j_call: TRBJ1-1
clone_size: -
d_call: TRBD1
cdr3_aa: CASSHQGGNTEAFF
cdr3_nt: TGCGCCAGCAGCCACCAGGGGGGGAACACTGAAGCTTTCTTT

v_call: TRBV2
cdr3_length: 15
j_call: TRBJ2-7
clone_size: -
d_call: -
cdr3_aa: CASSGGRGPGYEQYF
cdr3_nt: TGTGCCAGCAGTGGGGGCCGCGGACCGGGGTACGAGCAGTACTTC

v_call: TRBV10-2
cdr3_length: 16
j_call: TRBJ2-3
clone_size: many
d_call: TRBD2
cdr3_aa: CASGDGLAHRTDTQYF
cdr3_nt: TGCGCCAGCGGGGATGGACTAGCCCACCGCACAGATACGCAGTATTTT

v_call: TRBV2
cdr3_length: 13
j_call: TRBJ2-1
clone_size: once
d_call: -
cdr3_aa: CAGSESRDNEQFF
cdr3_nt: TGTGCCGGCAGTGAGTCGCGAGACAATGAGCAGTTCTTC

v_call: TRBV7-9
cdr3_length: 13
j_call: TRBJ2-5
clone_size: -
d_call: TRBD1
cdr3_aa: CASRQGDQETQYF
cdr3_nt: TGTGCAAGTCGACAGGGGGACCAAGAGACCCAGTACTTC

v_call: TRBV5-1
cdr3_length: 13
j_call: TRBJ1-1
clone_size: -
d_call: TRBD1
cdr3_aa: CASSSTGDTEAFF
cdr3_nt: TGCGCCAGCAGCTCGACAGGGGACACTGAAGCTTTCTTT

v_call: TRBV28
cdr3_length: 15
j_call: TRBJ1-2
clone_size: -
d_call: TRBD1
cdr3_aa: CASSLTTGTNYGYTF
cdr3_nt: TGTGCCAGCAGTTTAACGACAGGGACAAACTATGGCTACACCTTC

v_call: TRBV30
cdr3_length: 12
j_call: TRBJ1-1
clone_size: -
d_call: -
cdr3_aa: CAAWGRGGEAFF
cdr3_nt: TGTGCCGCGTGGGGTCGGGGTGGTGAAGCTTTCTTT

v_call: TRBV5-6
cdr3_length: 14
j_call: TRBJ1-2
clone_size: -
d_call: TRBD1
cdr3_aa: CASSLGTGRYGYTF
cdr3_nt: TGTGCCAGCAGCTTGGGGACAGGCAGATATGGCTACACCTTC

v_call: TRBV9
cdr3_length: 13
j_call: TRBJ2-7
clone_size: few
d_call: -
cdr3_aa: CASSRETNYEQYF
cdr3_nt: TGTGCCAGCAGCCGGGAGACCAACTACGAGCAGTACTTC

v_call: TRBV5-1
cdr3_length: 14
j_call: TRBJ1-1
clone_size: -
d_call: -
cdr3_aa: CASSLNGGNTEAFF
cdr3_nt: TGCGCCAGCAGCTTGAACGGGGGGAACACTGAAGCTTTCTTT

v_call: TRBV7-2
cdr3_length: 15
j_call: TRBJ2-1
clone_size: -
d_call: -
cdr3_aa: CASSLEGLARNEQFF
cdr3_nt: TGTGCCAGCAGCTTAGAAGGTCTAGCTCGGAATGAGCAGTTCTTC

v_call: TRBV4-1
cdr3_length: 15
j_call: TRBJ1-1
clone_size: -
d_call: -
cdr3_aa: CASSQGARVNTEAFF
cdr3_nt: TGCGCCAGCAGCCAAGGGGCCAGGGTTAACACTGAAGCTTTCTTT

v_call: TRBV2
cdr3_length: 14
j_call: TRBJ2-3
clone_size: -
d_call: -
cdr3_aa: CASRAVSESDTQYF
cdr3_nt: TGTGCCAGCCGTGCAGTTAGCGAGTCAGATACGCAGTATTTT

v_call: TRBV9
cdr3_length: 17
j_call: TRBJ1-3
clone_size: -
d_call: -
cdr3_aa: CASSVVPEGLAGNTIYF
cdr3_nt: TGTGCCAGCAGCGTAGTCCCCGAGGGGCTCGCTGGAAACACCATATATTTT

v_call: TRBV11-2
cdr3_length: 14
j_call: TRBJ2-1
clone_size: -
d_call: TRBD2
cdr3_aa: CASRVAGAYNEQFF
cdr3_nt: TGTGCCAGCAGGGTAGCGGGAGCTTACAATGAGCAGTTCTTC

v_call: TRBV2
cdr3_length: 15
j_call: TRBJ2-2
clone_size: -
d_call: -
cdr3_aa: CASSVKRTNTGELFF
cdr3_nt: TGTGCCAGCAGTGTGAAGCGGACGAACACCGGGGAGCTGTTTTTT

v_call: TRBV6-1
cdr3_length: 15
j_call: TRBJ2-2
clone_size: -
d_call: TRBD1
cdr3_aa: CASSESTGFTGELFF
cdr3_nt: TGTGCCAGCAGTGAATCGACAGGGTTTACCGGGGAGCTGTTTTTT

v_call: TRBV9
cdr3_length: 14
j_call: TRBJ2-2
clone_size: once
d_call: -
cdr3_aa: CASSVDGTGGELFF
cdr3_nt: TGTGCCAGCAGCGTAGATGGGACGGGGGGGGAGCTGTTTTTT

v_call: TRBV13
cdr3_length: 17
j_call: TRBJ2-3
clone_size: -
d_call: TRBD2
cdr3_aa: CASSQLSGRYSTDTQYF
cdr3_nt: TGTGCCAGCAGCCAATTGAGCGGGAGATATAGCACAGATACGCAGTATTTT

v_call: TRBV7-2
cdr3_length: 15
j_call: TRBJ2-2
clone_size: -
d_call: -
cdr3_aa: CASSLGGGYTGELFF
cdr3_nt: TGTGCCAGCAGCTTAGGGGGCGGATACACCGGGGAGCTGTTTTTT

v_call: TRBV9
cdr3_length: 15
j_call: TRBJ2-4
clone_size: -
d_call: -
cdr3_aa: CASSVAGGKGDIQYF
cdr3_nt: TGTGCCAGCAGCGTAGCTGGGGGAAAGGGGGACATTCAGTACTTC

v_call: TRBV28
cdr3_length: 14
j_call: TRBJ2-7
clone_size: -
d_call: -
cdr3_aa: CASSLIRSLYEQYF
cdr3_nt: TGTGCCAGCAGTTTAATCAGGTCCCTCTACGAGCAGTACTTC

v_call: TRBV5-4
cdr3_length: 16
j_call: TRBJ2-7
clone_size: -
d_call: TRBD2
cdr3_aa: CASSRGLAVATYEQYF
cdr3_nt: TGTGCCAGCAGCAGGGGACTAGCGGTTGCCACCTACGAGCAGTACTTC

v_call: TRBV11-2
cdr3_length: 15
j_call: TRBJ2-1
clone_size: -
d_call: TRBD1
cdr3_aa: CASSPSGTGVSEQFF
cdr3_nt: TGTGCCAGCAGCCCGTCCGGGACAGGGGTTTCTGAGCAGTTCTTC

v_call: TRBV5-4
cdr3_length: 15
j_call: TRBJ1-2
clone_size: -
d_call: -
cdr3_aa: CASSLVVGANYGYTF
cdr3_nt: TGTGCCAGCAGCTTGGTTGTCGGGGCCAACTATGGCTACACCTTC